Listed below are T cell receptor beta chains from one sample, sequenced in a study of neoadjuvant anti-PD-1 for oral cavity cancer. Sequencing used immunoSEQ multiplex PCR; TCRdb keeps in-frame clones, though not all of them. The sample has roughly 18,000 clones; around 72% are singletons. The source material was PBMCs, sampled before nivolumab (anti-PD-1) treatment. The receptors stem from a person aged 35 to 85 with oral cavity squamous cell carcinoma. Each CDR3 is given with its conserved first and last residue. D genes are given only for firm matches. Size is stated for part of the rows, as once, few or many counts, or as a class when the clone is expanded.

d_call j_call v_call cdr3_length clone_size cdr3_aa cdr3_nt
. TRBJ1-5 TRBV6-1 14 . CASSENSPHQPQHF TGTGCCAGCAGTGAAAACAGTCCTCATCAGCCCCAGCATTTT
. TRBJ1-5 TRBV5-6 13 . CASSLGNNQPQHF TGTGCCAGCAGCTTGGGCAACAATCAGCCCCAGCATTTT
TRBD2 TRBJ2-1 TRBV6-5 15 . CASRTTSGRASEQFF TGTGCCAGCAGGACCACTAGCGGGAGGGCCTCTGAGCAGTTCTTC
. TRBJ2-1 TRBV11-2 11 . CASSPDLEQFF TGTGCCAGCAGCCCGGATCTTGAGCAGTTCTTC
TRBD2 TRBJ2-3 TRBV4-1 17 . CASSQAGGRAVTDTQYF TGCGCCAGCAGCCAAGCTGGCGGGAGGGCTGTCACAGATACGCAGTATTTT
. TRBJ2-5 TRBV6-1 13 . CASSFAGAETQYF TGTGCCAGCAGCTTCGCAGGGGCAGAGACCCAGTACTTC
. TRBJ2-2 TRBV6-5 14 . CASSYRPASGELFF TGTGCCAGCAGTTACAGGCCCGCTTCCGGGGAGCTGTTTTTT
TRBD2 TRBJ2-1 TRBV2 15 . CASSELSGSFDEQFF TGTGCCAGCAGTGAATTGAGCGGGAGTTTCGATGAGCAGTTCTTC
TRBD1 TRBJ1-2 TRBV7-9 14 . CASSRSGQGNGYTF TGTGCCAGCAGCCGCTCGGGACAGGGGAATGGCTACACCTTC
. TRBJ2-7 TRBV27 14 . CASTAGDGPLKQYF TGTGCCAGCACCGCTGGTGACGGACCCCTCAAGCAGTACTTC
TRBD2 TRBJ2-7 TRBV7-9 14 . CASSRTSGTGEQYF TGTGCCAGCAGCCGGACTAGCGGAACGGGGGAGCAGTACTTC
. TRBJ1-2 TRBV6-1 12 few CASSEGPIGYTF TGTGCCAGCAGCGAGGGGCCGATTGGCTACACCTTC
. TRBJ1-1 TRBV29-1 12 . CSAGRDTREAFF TGCAGCGCCGGGCGGGACACCAGGGAAGCTTTCTTT
. TRBJ2-1 TRBV6-5 11 . CASSRWGEQFF TGTGCCAGCAGCCGGTGGGGGGAGCAGTTCTTC
. TRBJ1-1 TRBV6-5 13 . CASSFSKVTEAFF TGTGCCAGCAGTTTTTCAAAGGTCACTGAAGCTTTCTTT
. TRBJ1-5 TRBV4-2 14 . CASSQGLGNQPQHF TGTGCCAGCAGCCAAGGGCTCGGCAATCAGCCCCAGCATTTT
. TRBJ2-7 TRBV7-9 13 . CASSLQGTGEQYF TGTGCCAGCAGCTTACAGGGGACTGGCGAGCAGTACTTC
. TRBJ2-1 TRBV6-1 13 . CASSEQGVNEQFF TGTGCCAGCAGTGAACAGGGAGTAAATGAGCAGTTCTTC
TRBD1 TRBJ1-5 TRBV7-8 15 . CASSLGGQGNQPQHF TGTGCCAGCAGCTTAGGGGGACAGGGGAATCAGCCCCAGCATTTT
. TRBJ2-3 TRBV28 13 . CASILSGRDTQYF TGTGCCAGCATCCTCTCAGGGAGAGATACGCAGTATTTT
. TRBJ1-4 TRBV11-2 13 . CASSPQGNEKLFF TGTGCCAGCAGCCCCCAGGGGAATGAAAAACTGTTTTTT
. TRBJ2-5 TRBV29-1 15 . CSVEGYRAFQETQYF TGCAGCGTTGAGGGGTACAGGGCTTTCCAAGAGACCCAGTACTTC
TRBD2 TRBJ2-7 TRBV25-1 17 . CASSDPGLAGEVNEQYF TGTGCCAGCAGTGATCCGGGACTAGCGGGAGAAGTCAACGAGCAGTACTTC
. TRBJ2-1 TRBV6-1 14 . CASSDRDGYNEQFF TGTGCCAGCAGTGATCGGGACGGCTACAATGAGCAGTTCTTC
. TRBJ1-2 TRBV4-1 11 few CASSLRGGYTF TGCGCCAGCAGCCTGCGTGGAGGCTACACCTTC
TRBD1 TRBJ2-1 TRBV19 13 few CASSINPRQGQFF TGTGCCAGTAGTATAAACCCCCGACAGGGTCAGTTCTTC
. TRBJ2-1 TRBV9 17 . CASSVIPAGAGVPEQFF TGTGCCAGCAGCGTAATCCCCGCGGGGGCGGGAGTCCCCGAGCAGTTCTTC
. TRBJ2-3 TRBV11-2 14 . CASSLELFTDTQYF TGTGCCAGCAGCCTAGAGCTCTTCACAGATACGCAGTATTTT
. TRBJ1-2 TRBV15 15 . CATSTEGGGPSGYTF TGTGCCACCAGCACTGAGGGGGGTGGTCCAAGTGGCTACACCTTC
TRBD1 TRBJ1-2 TRBV6-5 15 few CASSGPGTGNYGYTF TGTGCCAGCAGTGGTCCCGGGACAGGGAACTATGGCTACACCTTC
TRBD2 TRBJ2-7 TRBV25-1 14 few CASRDSGSRDEQYF TGTGCCAGCAGGGATAGCGGGAGTAGAGACGAGCAGTACTTC
. TRBJ2-2 TRBV29-1 13 . CSGSGPNTGELFF TGCAGCGGCAGCGGGCCGAACACCGGGGAGCTGTTTTTT
. TRBJ1-3 TRBV2 13 few CASSRRSGNTIYF TGTGCCAGCTCCCGTCGTTCTGGAAACACCATATATTTT
. TRBJ2-1 TRBV5-1 16 . CASSLEATSSYNEQFF TGCGCCAGCAGCTTGGAGGCCACTAGCTCCTACAATGAGCAGTTCTTC
. TRBJ2-1 TRBV10-1 12 . CASKGDGDEQFF TGCGCCAGCAAAGGGGACGGGGATGAGCAGTTCTTC
. TRBJ1-2 TRBV28 14 few CASHTGTEPYGYTF TGTGCCAGTCACACCGGGACCGAACCCTATGGCTACACCTTC
TRBD1 TRBJ2-5 TRBV5-5 15 few CASSFTGAMQETQYF TGTGCCAGCAGCTTCACAGGGGCGATGCAAGAGACCCAGTACTTC
. TRBJ1-5 TRBV10-3 12 few CAISESVQPQHF TGTGCCATCAGTGAGTCCGTCCAGCCCCAGCATTTT
. TRBJ2-2 TRBV19 14 few CASERQGEVGELFF TGTGCCAGTGAGAGGCAGGGGGAGGTCGGGGAGCTGTTTTTT
. TRBJ1-2 TRBV19 15 . CASLGAVYSNYGYTF TGTGCCAGTCTCGGAGCCGTCTACTCTAACTATGGCTACACCTTC